This TCR beta chain was captured by sequencing in a study of blood T cell repertoires in COVID-19. Germline CDR1 MNHEY, CDR2 SMNVEV (reference sequence). V lost 6 bases to trimming and J lost 4 bases, with 13 bases between them. The CDR3 runs 13 residues. Using immunoSEQ multiplex PCR, the repertoire was profiled, and TCRdb retains in-frame clones only, with some absent. The sample records over 200,000 clones, nearly 90% being singletons. Participants were aged about 18 to 90 years, lived in under 25 US areas, and enrolled virtually. This clone was observed a few times. The receptor was derived from a man aged 30 to 45 who had been exposed to COVID-19. The V gene is TRBV27, the J gene TRBJ2-7; D gene unclear. Sequences were obtained from PBMCs or T cells enriched from blood (not recorded which). CDR3 sequence: CASSFNRVYEQYF. The CDR3 DNA sequence: TGTGCCAGCAGCTTCAATCGGGTGTACGAGCAGTACTTC.